Shown below are 2 T cell receptor beta chains from a single sample sequenced in a study of blood T cells in healthy people across ages. A second about 7 to 12 cycle PCR used barcoded and J-beta primers. TCRdb analysed the 5' RACE reads with MiXCR anew, one entry per CDR3 protein. The data contain 790,000 or so distinct CDR3 sequences, about 61% of them singletons. What was sequenced was blood. The receptors were gathered from a middle-aged man in good health.

This clonotype was counted a few times. The chain has TRBV27 and TRBJ1-6; no firm D call. CDR1 is MNHEY, CDR2 SMNVEV, per germline (reference sequence). The CDR3 runs 15 residues. Trimming left V 5 bases short and J 0 bases short, with 8 bases between. The chain's CDR3 is CASSPPTSYNSPLHF. CDR3 bases: TGTGCCAGCAGTCCGCCGACCTCCTATAATTCACCCCTCCACTTT.

The CDR3 nucleotides read TGTGCCAGCAGCCCCCGACAGGGGGACACTGAAGCTTTCTTT. Amino acid sequence: CASSPRQGDTEAFF. V gene TRBV7-3 combines with J gene TRBJ1-1; TRBD1 agrees at 9 bases. Germline assignment: CDR1 SGHTA and CDR2 FQGTGA. This CDR3 region has 14 residues. The junction had 4 bases not matched to a gene; V was cut back by 5 bases and J by 3 bases.